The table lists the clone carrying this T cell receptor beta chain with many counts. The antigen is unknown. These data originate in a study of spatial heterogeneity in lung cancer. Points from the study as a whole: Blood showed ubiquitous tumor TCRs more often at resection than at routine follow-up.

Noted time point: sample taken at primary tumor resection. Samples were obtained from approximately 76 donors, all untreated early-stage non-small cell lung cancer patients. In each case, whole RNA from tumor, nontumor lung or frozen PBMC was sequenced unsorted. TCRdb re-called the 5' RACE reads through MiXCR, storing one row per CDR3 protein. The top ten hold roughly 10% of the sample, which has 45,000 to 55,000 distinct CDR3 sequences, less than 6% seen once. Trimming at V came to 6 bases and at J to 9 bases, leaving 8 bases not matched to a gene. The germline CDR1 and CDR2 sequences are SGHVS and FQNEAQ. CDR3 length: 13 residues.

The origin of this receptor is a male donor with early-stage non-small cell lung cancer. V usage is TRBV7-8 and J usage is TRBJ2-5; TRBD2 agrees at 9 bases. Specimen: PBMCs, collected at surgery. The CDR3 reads CASSLSGSGSQYF. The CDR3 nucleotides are TGTGCCAGCAGTCTTAGCGGGAGTGGGTCCCAGTACTTC.